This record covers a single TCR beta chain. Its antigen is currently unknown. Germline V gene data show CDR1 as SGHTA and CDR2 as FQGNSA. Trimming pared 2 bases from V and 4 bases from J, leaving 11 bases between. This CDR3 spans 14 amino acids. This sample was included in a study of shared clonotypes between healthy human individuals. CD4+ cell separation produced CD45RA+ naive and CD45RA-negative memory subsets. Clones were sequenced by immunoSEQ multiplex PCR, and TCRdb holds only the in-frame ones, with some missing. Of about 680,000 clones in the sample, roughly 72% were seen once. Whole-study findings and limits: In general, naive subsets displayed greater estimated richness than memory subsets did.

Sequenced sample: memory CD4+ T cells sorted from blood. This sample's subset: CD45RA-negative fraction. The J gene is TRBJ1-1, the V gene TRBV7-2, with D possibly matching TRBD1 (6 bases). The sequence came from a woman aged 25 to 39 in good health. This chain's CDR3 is CASSLLEGGTEAFF. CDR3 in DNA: TGTGCCAGCAGCTTACTGGAGGGGGGCACTGAAGCTTTCTTT.